What follows is one T cell receptor (beta chain) and its context. What it binds is not known. This record belongs to a study of PD-1 blockade in classical Hodgkin lymphoma. Looking at the study overall: Patients were administered nivolumab (3 mg/kg intravenously) every 2 weeks.

Each patient's relapse followed autologous stem cell transplantation, and brentuximab vedotin exposure varied. Trimming cost V 6 bases and J 4 bases; bases outside gene matches: 9. Germline-derived CDR1 and CDR2 are MDHEN and SYDVKM. The CDR3 is made up of 14 amino acids. Study-level findings and limits: Complete responders started with a diversity level that resembled newly diagnosed patients at baseline.

Sequencing was performed with immunoSEQ multiplex PCR; in TCRdb, only in-frame clones are kept and a portion is missing. The sample lists over 90,000 clones, nearly 90% occurring once. This sequence was found in a human donor with classical Hodgkin lymphoma. The V gene is TRBV28, the J gene TRBJ2-7, with 7 bases identical to TRBD1. The specimen was peripheral blood mononuclear cells (PBMCs), collected before the second cycle of nivolumab. CDR3 sequence: CASSSTGTAYEQYF. The CDR3 DNA is TGTGCCAGCAGCAGTACCGGGACAGCATACGAGCAGTACTTC. Filled out from reference TRBV28 and TRBJ2-7, the complete variable domain reads DVKVTQSSRYLVKRTGEKVFLECVQDMDHENMFWYRQDPGLGLRLIYFSYDVKMKEKGDIPEGYSVSREKKERFSLILESASTNQTSMYLCASSSTGTAYEQYFGPGTRLTVT.